One sample yielded the 30 T cell receptor beta chains listed below, sequenced in a study of cytomegalovirus exposure and HLA in healthy donors. PCR amplification relied on 60 Vbeta primers (plus 13 Jbeta primers). Produced via immunoSEQ multiplex PCR; TCRdb's table is partial and in-frame only. The sample yields under 110,000 clones, more than 60% seen once. Specimen: PBMCs. Receptors were obtained from a woman aged 50 to 60 in good health and CMV-seropositive.

This rearrangement joins TRBV19 to TRBJ2-5; 12 positions match TRBD1. The CDR3 length is 16 residues. Per germline, CDR1 LNHDA and CDR2 SQIVND (reference sequence). With V trimmed by 5 bases and J by 2 bases, 6 bases remained unmatched. This chain's CDR3 is CASSDRDRGQQETQYF. CDR3 in DNA: TGTGCCAGTAGTGACAGGGACAGGGGGCAACAAGAGACCCAGTACTTC.

This clone showed up just a few times. The DNA for the CDR3 is TGTGCCAGCAGCACCGGGGCAGGGGGCTACGAGCAGTACTTC. Translating gives CASSTGAGGYEQYF. The chain carries TRBV6-4 and TRBJ2-7; 7 nucleotides align to TRBD1. The germline V gene has CDR1 MRHNA and CDR2 SNTAGT. This CDR3 is 14 amino acids long. Trimming at V came to 6 bases and at J to 3 bases, leaving 8 bases not matched to a gene.

This clone has just a few counts. The CDR3 DNA reads as TGTGCCAGCAGCCATGCAGGGACAGTTCCTAACTATGGCTACACCTTC. Translation gives CASSHAGTVPNYGYTF. The chain recombines TRBV4-2 with TRBJ1-2; 7 bases map to TRBD1. With V trimmed by 3 bases and J by 0 bases, 7 bases remained unmatched. CDR3 length equals 16 residues. Germline V lookup: CDR1 LGHNA, CDR2 YNFKEQ.

This clone appeared a single time. The rearrangement joins TRBV7-2 to TRBJ1-6; 8 nucleotides align to TRBD1. From germline, CDR1 is SGHTA and CDR2 FQGNSA. The CDR3 is 17 amino acids. V shed 2 bases and J 7 bases; nucleotides not matched to a gene: 10. The CDR3 DNA follows: TGTGCCAGCAGCTTAACGCGGACAGGGCTTACAAATTCACCCCTCCACTTT. Encoded protein: CASSLTRTGLTNSPLHF. Supplemented by reference TRBV7-2 and TRBJ1-6, the full variable domain reads GAGVSQSPSNKVTEKGKDVELRCDPISGHTALYWYRQSLGQGLEFLIYFQGNSAPDKSGLPSDRFSAERTGGSVSTLTIQRTQQEDSAVYLCASSLTRTGLTNSPLHFGNGTRLTVT.

The chain joins TRBV7-2 to TRBJ2-5; 7 nucleotides line up with TRBD2. Trimming cost V 2 bases and J 2 bases; bases outside gene matches: 8. Germline values: CDR1 SGHTA, CDR2 FQGNSA. The length of the CDR3 is 16 residues. The CDR3 DNA follows: TGTGCCAGCAGCTTAATGTGGCTAGCGGCTCAAGAGACCCAGTACTTC. This sequence encodes CASSLMWLAAQETQYF.

The rearrangement uses TRBV2 and TRBJ1-2; weak D call: TRBD1 (6 bases). V lost 4 bases and J lost 6, with 12 bases in between. Germline lookup yields CDR1 SNHLY and CDR2 FYNNEI. This CDR3 contains 13 residues. The CDR3 coding sequence is TGTGCCAGCAGTGTAGGGGGTCTGGATGGCTACACCTTC. Its protein is CASSVGGLDGYTF. Supplemented by reference TRBV2 and TRBJ1-2, the full variable domain reads EPEVTQTPSHQVTQMGQEVILRCVPISNHLYFYWYRQILGQKVEFLVSFYNNEISEKSEIFDDQFSVERPDGSNFTLKIRSTKLEDSAMYFCASSVGGLDGYTFGSGTRLTVV.

The chain couples TRBV10-3 to TRBJ2-3; TRBD2 aligns across 11 bases. Unmatched junction bases numbered 11, after V lost 3 bases and J lost 3 bases. There are 18 residues in the CDR3. Germline assignment: CDR1 ENHRY and CDR2 SYGVKD. The CDR3 DNA reads TGTGCCATCAGTGAAGGGGTGGTAGCGGGGGGGAAGACAGATACGCAGTATTTT. This sequence encodes CAISEGVVAGGKTDTQYF.

V is TRBV29-1 and J is TRBJ1-1; 7 nucleotides align to TRBD1. The CDR3 contains 14 residues. CDR1 and CDR2 from the germline V gene are SQVTM and ANQGSEA. V lost 4 bases to trimming and J lost 0 bases; unmatched junction nucleotides: 5. CDR3 amino acids: CSVVGQALNTEAFF. For the CDR3, the DNA is TGCAGCGTTGTAGGACAGGCCCTGAACACTGAAGCTTTCTTT.

The CDR3 DNA is TGTGCCAGCACCCCCGCAGGAAGACAGGGGACAGAAGGGCCTGGGGCCAACGTCCTGACTTTC. Its translation is CASTPAGRQGTEGPGANVLTF. The V call is TRBV13, the J call TRBJ2-6, with 8 positions matching TRBD1. Germline trimming cut 7 bases from V and 2 bases from J; bases unmatched to any gene: 22. Germline CDR1 reads PRHDT; CDR2 reads FYEKMQ (reference sequence). The CDR3 runs 21 residues.

The chain has TRBV4-1 and TRBJ2-2; 9 bases line up with TRBD1. Germline V gene sequence: CDR1 MGHRA, CDR2 YSYEKL. The CDR3 loop spans 16 amino acids. The V gene end was trimmed by 4 bases and the J gene end by 6 bases; junction bases not matched to a gene: 9. In DNA, the CDR3 is TGCGCCAGCAGCCGCCACAGGGGGCCAAATGCCGGGGAGCTGTTTTTT. Residues: CASSRHRGPNAGELFF.

This chain joins TRBV15 and TRBJ1-4, with 7 bases lining up with TRBD1. In germline, CDR1 is LNHNV, CDR2 YYDKDF (reference sequence). V was clipped by 0 bases and J by 5 bases; unmatched bases: 6. The CDR3 has 16 residues. The CDR3 DNA is TGTGCCACCAGCAGAGATGAGACAGGGCCCAATGAAAAACTGTTTTTT. Translation: CATSRDETGPNEKLFF.

V usage is TRBV5-1 and J usage is TRBJ1-5, with D perhaps TRBD1 (5 bases). CDR1 SGHRS and CDR2 YFSETQ come from the germline V gene. The CDR3 length is 16 residues. Trimming removed 0 bases from V and 3 bases from J, with 13 bases in between. The CDR3 is CASSLEGRGTNQPQHF. CDR3 coding DNA: TGCGCCAGCAGCTTGGAGGGGAGGGGCACCAATCAGCCCCAGCATTTT.

The chain combines TRBV9 with TRBJ2-3, with 9 positions matching TRBD2. V dropped 2 bases and J dropped 5; count of bases not matched to a gene: 12. This CDR3 comprises 17 residues. CDR1 and CDR2 from the germline V gene are SGDLS and YYNGEE. The DNA of the CDR3 is TGTGCCAGCAGCGTCCAGACGGGGCGGGGGGGGTTAGATACGCAGTATTTT. This codes for CASSVQTGRGGLDTQYF.

This clone was seen a few times. Other nucleotide sequences in the sample specify the same CDR3. This chain uses TRBV5-1 with TRBJ1-1; 8 bases line up with TRBD1. From germline, CDR1 is SGHRS and CDR2 YFSETQ. Trimming took 3 bases from V and 4 from J; bases not matched to a gene: 2. The CDR3 has 13 amino acids. In nucleotides, the CDR3 is TGCGCCAGCAGCTCGGGACAGGCCACTGAAGCTTTCTTT. As protein: CASSSGQATEAFF.

This chain links TRBV19 with TRBJ2-5; tentative D call: TRBD1 (5 bases). Trimming pared 2 bases from V and 2 bases from J, leaving 9 bases between. The CDR3 sequence is 14 residues long. Germline values: CDR1 LNHDA, CDR2 SQIVND (reference sequence). This CDR3 reads CASSIRQTQETQYF. The CDR3, as DNA: TGTGCCAGTAGTATAAGACAGACTCAAGAGACCCAGTACTTC.

Only a few counts were recorded for this clone. This chain uses TRBV5-1 with TRBJ2-7, with 12 bases identical to TRBD1. V gave up 7 bases and J gave up 1 base; unmatched junction bases: 3. This CDR3 has 14 residues. Per germline, CDR1 SGHRS and CDR2 YFSETQ. CDR3 DNA sequence: TGCGCCAGCCGGGGACAGGGGGCATCCTACGAGCAGTACTTC. Its protein is CASRGQGASYEQYF.

Worth noting for this clone: The sample has other DNA sequences that encode this CDR3 too. The rearrangement joins TRBV6-1 to TRBJ1-6; no definite D call. The CDR3 length is 16 residues. Deletions cut 3 bases from V and 3 bases from J, with 12 bases between. Germline CDR1 MNHNS, CDR2 SASEGT. The CDR3 bases are TGTGCCAGCAGTGACTACCGACACGACTATAATTCACCCCTCCACTTT. This encodes CASSDYRHDYNSPLHF.

This sequence joins TRBV7-9 and TRBJ1-2; the D gene is possibly TRBD1 (6 bases). Germline V CDR1 and CDR2: SEHNR, FQNEAQ (reference sequence). Deletions cut 7 bases from V and 3 bases from J, with 15 bases between. The CDR3 has 14 residues. CDR3 DNA sequence: TGTGCCAGCAACGATCCAGGGGCGCACTATGGCTACACCTTC. It yields the protein CASNDPGAHYGYTF.

In this sample, this clone turned up once. V gene TRBV5-1 combines with J gene TRBJ2-3, with D maybe TRBD1 (6 bases). There are 14 residues in the CDR3. Germline V gene lookup returns CDR1 SGHRS and CDR2 YFSETQ. The V end lost 3 bases, the J end lost 5 bases, and 13 bases lay between the germline ends. The CDR3 region is CASSSSLQGDTQYF. CDR3 bases: TGCGCCAGCAGCTCCAGCCTACAGGGAGATACGCAGTATTTT. Full variable domain (rest looked up from reference TRBV5-1 and TRBJ2-3): KAGVTQTPRYLIKTRGQQVTLSCSPISGHRSVSWYQQTPGQGLQFLFEYFSETQRNKGNFPGRFSGRQFSNSRSEMNVSTLELGDSALYLCASSSSLQGDTQYFGPGTRLTVL.

The V and J genes are TRBV28 and TRBJ1-4; no clear D. Germline loops: CDR1 MDHEN, CDR2 SYDVKM. The CDR3 contains 14 residues. Deletions cut 3 bases from V and 0 bases from J, with 5 bases between. In DNA, the CDR3 is TGTGCCAGCAGTTTTCGAGCAACTAATGAAAAACTGTTTTTT. Translated: CASSFRATNEKLFF.

V usage is TRBV5-6 and J usage is TRBJ1-1; 10 bases are a match to TRBD1. The germline V gene has CDR1 SGHDT and CDR2 YYEEEE. After removal of 3 bases from V and 4 bases from J, the junction contained 9 bases not matched to a gene. The CDR3 has 16 amino acids. CDR3 nucleotide sequence: TGTGCCAGCAGCTCCATCAGGGGACAGGGGAGCACTGAAGCTTTCTTT. Residues: CASSSIRGQGSTEAFF.

The chain combines TRBV6-5 with TRBJ1-5; D is unclear. The CDR3 extends over 13 amino acids. The V gene lost 6 bases and the J gene lost 0 bases, with 6 bases spanning the gap. Germline assignment: CDR1 MNHEY and CDR2 SVGAGI. The CDR3 loop is CASRARSNQPQHF. The CDR3 nucleotides read TGTGCCAGCAGGGCCCGTAGCAATCAGCCCCAGCATTTT.

This clone was counted a single time. J is TRBJ2-7 and V is TRBV7-6, with 10 bases that match TRBD1. This CDR3 comprises 16 residues. CDR1 is SGHVS, CDR2 FNYEAQ, per germline. V was pared by 5 bases and J by 5 bases, with 12 bases of the junction left unmatched. For the CDR3, the DNA is TGTGCCAGCAGCAGCAGACCGGGACAGGGGCTAAACGAGCAGTACTTC. The encoded protein is CASSSRPGQGLNEQYF.

The V call is TRBV18, the J call TRBJ2-1, with a possible D match to TRBD2 (5 bases). The V end was cut by 4 bases, the J end by 10 bases, with 14 bases between. Per germline, CDR1 KGHSH and CDR2 LQKENI. The CDR3 loop spans 13 amino acids. The CDR3 is CASSLQQRNEQFF. CDR3 DNA sequence: TGTGCCAGCTCACTACAACAGCGGAACGAGCAGTTCTTC.

This clone was seen only a few times. The chain carries TRBV25-1 and TRBJ1-6; 9 nucleotides line up with TRBD1. This CDR3 comprises 17 residues. Germline values: CDR1 MGHDK, CDR2 SYGVNS. V gave up 0 bases and J gave up 14 bases; unmatched junction bases: 14. The CDR3 region is CASSEYTGGQGGGSLHF. The CDR3, as DNA: TGTGCCAGCAGTGAATATACCGGGGGACAGGGAGGGGGATCCCTCCACTTT.

The table lists this clone with a few counts. V usage is TRBV4-3 and J usage is TRBJ1-4; 8 bases match TRBD1. Per germline, CDR1 LGHNA and CDR2 YSLEER. CDR3 length: 17 amino acids. The V segment lost 1 base and the J segment 7 bases; nucleotides outside the gene matches: 11. CDR3 protein: CASSQGKDRDAGEKLFF. CDR3 nucleotides: TGCGCCAGCAGCCAAGGAAAGGACAGGGATGCTGGTGAAAAACTGTTTTTT.

The genes are TRBV28 and TRBJ2-1, with 7 bases identical to TRBD2. Looked up from germline, CDR1 is MDHEN and CDR2 is SYDVKM. The V gene end was trimmed by 5 bases and the J gene end by 4 bases; junction bases not matched to a gene: 5. This CDR3 region has 14 residues. In nucleotides, the CDR3 is TGTGCCAGCAGTGAGGGACTACTATACAATGAGCAGTTCTTC. The encoded protein is CASSEGLLYNEQFF.

This chain uses TRBV19 with TRBJ2-7, with 9 bases matching TRBD2. The germline V gene encodes CDR1 LNHDA and CDR2 SQIVND (reference sequence). V lost 6 bases to trimming and J lost 0 bases; unmatched junction nucleotides: 3. The CDR3 runs 14 residues. CDR3 residues: CASSPSGVSYEQYF. CDR3 DNA sequence: TGTGCCAGTAGCCCTAGCGGGGTCTCCTACGAGCAGTACTTC. Full variable domain (missing parts from reference TRBV19 and TRBJ2-7): DGGITQSPKYLFRKEGQNVTLSCEQNLNHDAMYWYRQDPGQGLRLIYYSQIVNDFQKGDIAEGYSVSREKKESFPLTVTSAQKNPTAFYLCASSPSGVSYEQYFGPGTRLTVT.

The J gene is TRBJ1-4, the V gene TRBV7-2; TRBD1 might be the D (5 bases). The germline gives CDR1 SGHTA, CDR2 FQGNSA. The CDR3 length is 16 residues. The germline V and J ends were trimmed by 3 bases and 3 bases, with 14 bases remaining between them. CDR3 protein: CASSLQGASANEKLFF. Here the CDR3 DNA reads TGTGCCAGCAGCTTGCAAGGGGCATCTGCTAATGAAAAACTGTTTTTT.

This rearrangement joins TRBV9 to TRBJ2-1; D gene ambiguous. Germline V CDR1 and CDR2: SGDLS, YYNGEE. The CDR3 covers 16 residues. V was pared by 4 bases and J by 0 bases, with 14 bases between. CDR3 in amino acids: CASSPHLLSSYNEQFF. As DNA, the CDR3 is TGTGCCAGCAGCCCCCACCTACTTAGCTCCTACAATGAGCAGTTCTTC.